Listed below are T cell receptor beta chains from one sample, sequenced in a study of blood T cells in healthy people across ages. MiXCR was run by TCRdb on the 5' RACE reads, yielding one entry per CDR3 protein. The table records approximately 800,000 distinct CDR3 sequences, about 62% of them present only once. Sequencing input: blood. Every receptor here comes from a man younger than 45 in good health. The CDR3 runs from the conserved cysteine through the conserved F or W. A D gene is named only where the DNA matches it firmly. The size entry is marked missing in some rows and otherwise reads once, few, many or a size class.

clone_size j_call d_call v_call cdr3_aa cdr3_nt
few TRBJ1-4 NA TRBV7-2 CASSLRTGEKLFF TGTGCCAGCAGCCTCCGGACGGGTGAAAAACTGTTTTTT
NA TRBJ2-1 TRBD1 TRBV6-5 CASSKYGTGHNEQFF TGCGCCAGCAGTAAATATGGGACAGGACACAATGAGCAGTTCTTC
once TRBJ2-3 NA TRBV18 CASSRQDRGGSDTQYF TGTGCCAGCTCACGCCAAGATCGAGGGGGTTCAGATACGCAGTATTTT
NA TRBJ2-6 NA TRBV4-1 CASSQSPPRVAGANVLTF TGCGCCAGCAGCCAATCCCCCCCCCGGGTCGCTGGGGCCAACGTCCTGACTTTC
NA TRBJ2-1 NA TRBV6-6 CASSSLRSEQFF TGTGCCAGCAGTTCATTGCGGAGTGAGCAGTTCTTC
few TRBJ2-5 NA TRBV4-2 CASSQGKGPQTETQYF TGTGCCAGCAGCCAAGGAAAGGGACCACAAACAGAGACCCAGTACTTC
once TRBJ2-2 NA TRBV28 CASRTDGAIGELFF TGTGCCAGCAGGACGGACGGAGCTATCGGGGAGCTGTTTTTT
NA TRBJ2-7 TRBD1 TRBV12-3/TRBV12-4 CASSFRTGVYEQYF TGTGCCAGCAGTTTCAGGACAGGGGTCTACGAGCAGTACTTC
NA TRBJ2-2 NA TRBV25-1 CASSEYILAGANTGELFF TGTGCCAGCAGTGAATATATTCTTGCAGGGGCCAACACCGGGGAGCTGTTTTTT
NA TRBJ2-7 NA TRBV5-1 CASSLEDPRMGKQYF TGCGCCAGCAGCTTGGAGGACCCCCGGATGGGAAAGCAGTACTTC
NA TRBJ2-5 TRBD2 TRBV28 CATRGTRETQYF TGTGCCACTCGCGGGACTAGGGAGACCCAGTACTTC
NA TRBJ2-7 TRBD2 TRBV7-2 CASSLEGLGAYEQYF TGTGCCAGCAGCTTAGAAGGACTAGGGGCCTACGAGCAGTACTTC
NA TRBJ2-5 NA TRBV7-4 CAKTSETQYF TGTGCCAAAACAAGCGAGACCCAGTACTTC
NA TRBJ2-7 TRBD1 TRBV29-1 CSVSMTGQGEQYF TGCAGCGTTTCAATGACAGGGCAGGGCGAGCAGTACTTC
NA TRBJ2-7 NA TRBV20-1 CSASSQQGYEQYF TGCAGTGCTAGTTCTCAGCAGGGCTACGAGCAGTACTTC
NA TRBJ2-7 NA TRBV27 CASSFRDVGYEQYF TGTGCCAGCAGTTTCCGGGACGTAGGCTACGAGCAGTACTTC
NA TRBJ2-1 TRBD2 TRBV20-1 CSALLAGGRSEQFF TGCAGTGCTCTCCTAGCGGGGGGGCGTAGCGAGCAGTTCTTC
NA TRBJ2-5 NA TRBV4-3 CASSQVATAQETQYF TGCGCCAGCAGCCAAGTGGCGACGGCCCAAGAGACCCAGTATTTC
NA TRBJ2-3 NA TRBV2 CARTLDGTDTQYF TGTGCCCGAACTCTAGACGGCACAGATACGCAGTATTTT
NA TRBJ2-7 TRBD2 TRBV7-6 CASSLISGSNEQYF TGTGCCAGCAGCTTAATTAGCGGGAGCAACGAGCAGTACTTC
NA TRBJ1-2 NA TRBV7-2 CASSSSTGSYGYTF TGTGCCAGCAGCTCGTCCACGGGCTCCTATGGCTACACCTTC
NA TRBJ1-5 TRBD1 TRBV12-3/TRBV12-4 CASSRGGQGLQPQHF TGTGCCAGCAGTCGAGGTGGACAGGGGCTTCAGCCCCAGCATTTT
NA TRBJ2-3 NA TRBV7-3 CASSAQGGSTDTQYF TGTGCCAGCAGCGCACAGGGGGGGAGCACAGATACGCAGTATTTT
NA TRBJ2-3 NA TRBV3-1 CASSQVFRDTQYF TGTGCCAGCAGCCAGGTATTTAGAGATACGCAGTATTTT
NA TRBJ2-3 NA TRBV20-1 CSASWAHGTDTQYF TGCAGTGCTTCCTGGGCCCACGGCACAGATACGCAGTATTTT
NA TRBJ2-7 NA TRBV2 CASSSHEGKSFYEQYF TGTGCCAGCAGCTCCCACGAGGGGAAATCCTTCTACGAGCAGTACTTC
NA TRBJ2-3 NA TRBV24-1 CATSDGRQLTDTQYF TGTGCCACCAGTGACGGTCGCCAGCTCACAGATACGCAGTATTTT
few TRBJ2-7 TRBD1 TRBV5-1 CASRPGTGMNEQYF TGCGCCAGCAGACCCGGGACAGGGATGAACGAGCAGTACTTC
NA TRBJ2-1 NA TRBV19 CASKDRDRGGEQFF TGTGCCAGTAAAGACCGGGACCGAGGCGGAGAGCAGTTCTTC
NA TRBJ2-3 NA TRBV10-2 CASSESPDTQYF TGCGCCAGCAGTGAGTCACCAGATACGCAGTATTTT
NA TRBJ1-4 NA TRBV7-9 CASSLVGGGEKLFF TGTGCCAGCAGCTTAGTCGGGGGCGGAGAAAAACTGTTTTTT
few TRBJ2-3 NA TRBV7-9 CASSLGTHSTDTQYF TGTGCCAGCAGCTTGGGGACACATAGCACAGATACGCAGTATTTT
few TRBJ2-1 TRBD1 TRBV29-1 CSANTGGLGEQFF TGCAGCGCGAACACAGGGGGTTTGGGTGAGCAGTTCTTC
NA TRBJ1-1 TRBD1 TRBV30 CAWTTGGITEAFF TGTGCCTGGACGACAGGGGGCATCACTGAAGCTTTCTTT
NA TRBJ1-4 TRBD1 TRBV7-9 CASSLVSPTGNEKLFF TGTGCCAGCAGCTTAGTCTCCCCGACAGGGAATGAAAAACTGTTTTTT
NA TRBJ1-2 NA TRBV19 CASSPASGTDLYGYTF TGTGCCAGTAGTCCCGCCTCGGGGACCGATCTTTATGGCTACACCTTC
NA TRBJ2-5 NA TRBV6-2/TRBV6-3 CASEDSPKTLYF TGTGCCAGCGAGGACAGCCCAAAGACCCTGTACTTC
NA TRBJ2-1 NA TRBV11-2 CASSWTSVNDEQFF TGTGCCAGCAGCTGGACCAGCGTAAACGATGAGCAGTTCTTC
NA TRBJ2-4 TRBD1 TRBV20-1 CSASQLGQGAFIQYF TGCAGTGCTAGCCAACTTGGACAGGGGGCGTTCATTCAGTACTTC
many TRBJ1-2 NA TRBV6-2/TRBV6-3 CASSYSNQRLGYTF TGTGCCAGCAGTTACTCGAATCAGAGGCTTGGCTACACCTTC
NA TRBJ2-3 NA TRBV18 CASSPPAAGEGLQYF TGTGCCAGCTCACCACCGGCTGCCGGCGAGGGCTTGCAGTATTTT
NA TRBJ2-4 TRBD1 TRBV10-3 CAISTGVGAKNIQYF TGTGCCATCAGTACAGGGGTGGGGGCCAAAAACATTCAGTACTTC
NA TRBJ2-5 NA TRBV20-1 CSARDTRLAETQYF TGCAGTGCTAGAGATACAAGGCTAGCAGAGACCCAGTACTTC
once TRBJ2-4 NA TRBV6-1 CASSTQDWENIQYF TGTGCCAGCAGCACTCAGGACTGGGAAAACATTCAGTACTTC
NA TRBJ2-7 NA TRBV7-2 CASSYVPTYEQYF TGTGCCAGCAGCTACGTCCCTACCTACGAGCAGTACTTC
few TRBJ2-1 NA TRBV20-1 CSASKEVDNEQFF TGCAGTGCTAGCAAAGAAGTTGACAATGAGCAGTTCTTC
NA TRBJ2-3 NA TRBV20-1 CSARHPGHTDTQYF TGCAGTGCTAGACACCCAGGTCACACAGATACGCAGTATTTT
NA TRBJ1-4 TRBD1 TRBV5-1 CASFAGGGGTNEKLFF TGCGCCAGCTTCGCAGGGGGCGGAGGAACTAATGAAAAACTGTTTTTT
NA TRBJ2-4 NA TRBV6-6 CASSLYNGGAKNIQYF TGTGCCAGCAGTCTTTACAATGGGGGGGCCAAAAACATTCAGTACTTC
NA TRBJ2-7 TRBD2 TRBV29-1 CSVSRLAGAGYEQYF TGCAGCGTTTCCCGACTAGCGGGAGCGGGATACGAGCAGTACTTC
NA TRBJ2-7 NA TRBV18 CASSRIRTDYLFYEQYF TGTGCCAGCTCACGCATTCGAACCGATTACCTCTTCTACGAGCAGTACTTC
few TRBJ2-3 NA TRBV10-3 CAIGTVIPTDTQYF TGTGCCATCGGGACCGTCATACCGACAGATACGCAGTATTTT
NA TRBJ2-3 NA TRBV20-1 CSARPPSSTDTQYF TGCAGTGCTAGACCCCCTTCTAGCACAGATACGCAGTATTTT
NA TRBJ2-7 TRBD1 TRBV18 CASSPAGGDEQYF TGTGCCAGCTCACCCGCAGGGGGTGACGAGCAGTACTTC
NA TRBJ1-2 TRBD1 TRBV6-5 CASSRFRGLYGYTF TGTGCCAGCAGTCGCTTCAGGGGGCTCTATGGCTACACCTTC
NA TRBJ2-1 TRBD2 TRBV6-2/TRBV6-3 CASSYLATSDNEQFF TGTGCCAGCAGTTACCTAGCGACTAGCGACAATGAGCAGTTCTTC
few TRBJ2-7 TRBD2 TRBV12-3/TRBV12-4 CASSPGGFYEQYF TGTGCCAGTTCCCCGGGGGGGTTCTACGAGCAGTACTTC